This T cell receptor beta chain appears in the sequencing data of a study of beta chain features in type 1 diabetes. Study conclusions and caveats: Moderate but significant shortening of TCRB CDR3s was recorded in all four CD4+ subsets from Type 1 diabetes patients. There were fewer insertions and more deletions at the VDJ junctions of type 1 diabetes patients. A definitive answer on HLA type influencing TCRB rearrangement was not reached here.

A few counts support this clone. Its specificity is unknown. The entirety of the isolated RNA underwent reverse transcription, so expressed TCRB transcripts were sequenced. Clones were sequenced by immunoSEQ multiplex PCR, and TCRdb holds only the in-frame ones, with some missing. The sample consists of 810,000 or so clones, 17% of them appearing once. V lost 9 bases and J 0 bases, leaving 15 bases between the germline ends. This CDR3 contains 14 residues. The source material was naive CD4+ T cells from blood. The TCR originated in a woman aged 18-29 years in good health. The genes are TRBV23-1 and TRBJ2-7, with no clear D. TRBV23-1 qualifies as an ORF whose function is uncertain. The CDR3 loop reads CAREKGPHSYEQYF. The CDR3 bases are TGCGCCAGAGAAAAGGGCCCCCACTCCTACGAGCAGTACTTC.